This T cell receptor (beta chain) appears in the sequencing data of a study of T cell changes during pregnancy in multiple sclerosis. Method: immunoSEQ multiplex PCR; TCRdb's copy keeps in-frame clones and lacks some. Of about 56,000 clones listed, approximately 89% are singletons. CDR1 is MNHNS, CDR2 SASEGT, per germline. V gave up 6 bases and J gave up 9 bases; unmatched junction bases: 8. This CDR3 has 14 amino acids. The sample was peripheral blood, taken after pregnancy. The source is a female donor with multiple sclerosis, enrolled in a pregnancy study. The chain has TRBV6-1 and TRBJ1-6; 7 nucleotides agree with TRBD1. In DNA form, the CDR3 reads TGTGCCAGCAGCCAAGCCCAGGGGGGTTCACCCCTCCACTTT. This gives the protein CASSQAQGGSPLHF.